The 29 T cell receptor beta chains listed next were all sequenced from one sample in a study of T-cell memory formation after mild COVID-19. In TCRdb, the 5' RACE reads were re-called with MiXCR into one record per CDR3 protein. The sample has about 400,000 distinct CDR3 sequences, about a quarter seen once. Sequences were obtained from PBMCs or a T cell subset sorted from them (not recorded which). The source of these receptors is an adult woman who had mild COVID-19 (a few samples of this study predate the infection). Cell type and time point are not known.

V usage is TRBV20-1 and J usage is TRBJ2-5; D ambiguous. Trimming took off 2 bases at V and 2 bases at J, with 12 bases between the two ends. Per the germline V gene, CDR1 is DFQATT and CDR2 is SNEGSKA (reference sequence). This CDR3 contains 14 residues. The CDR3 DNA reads TGCAGTGCTAGAAGTTGGGCGAAACAAGAGACCCAGTACTTC. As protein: CSARSWAKQETQYF.

The CDR3 DNA is TGTGCCAGCAGCTTAAGGAGCGGAGCCCTTACCTACGAGCAGTACTTC. Translating gives CASSLRSGALTYEQYF. The chain links TRBV7-2 to TRBJ2-7; a possible D gene is TRBD2 (5 bases). Trimming removed 2 bases from V and 2 bases from J, with 16 bases in between. The CDR3 consists of 16 residues. Germline CDR1 reads SGHTA; CDR2 reads FQGNSA.

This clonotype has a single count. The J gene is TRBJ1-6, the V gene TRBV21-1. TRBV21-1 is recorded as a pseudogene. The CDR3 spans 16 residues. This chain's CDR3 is CASSKAPFSYNSPLHF. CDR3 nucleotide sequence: TGTGCCAGCAGCAAAGCGCCGTTCTCCTATAATTCACCCCTCCACTTT.

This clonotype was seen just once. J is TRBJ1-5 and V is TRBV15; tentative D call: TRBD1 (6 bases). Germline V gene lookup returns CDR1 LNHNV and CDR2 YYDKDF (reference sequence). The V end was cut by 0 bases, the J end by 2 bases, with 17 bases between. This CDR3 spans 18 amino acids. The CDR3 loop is CATSRDPRGGLGNQPQHF. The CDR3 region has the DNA TGTGCCACCAGCAGAGATCCCCGTGGGGGGCTAGGCAATCAGCCCCAGCATTTT.

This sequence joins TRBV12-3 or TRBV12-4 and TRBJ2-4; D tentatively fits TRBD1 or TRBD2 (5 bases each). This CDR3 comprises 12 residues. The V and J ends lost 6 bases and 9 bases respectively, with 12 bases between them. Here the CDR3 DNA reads TGTGCCAGCAGGCACACCGGGGCCATTCAGTACTTC. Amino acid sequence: CASRHTGAIQYF.

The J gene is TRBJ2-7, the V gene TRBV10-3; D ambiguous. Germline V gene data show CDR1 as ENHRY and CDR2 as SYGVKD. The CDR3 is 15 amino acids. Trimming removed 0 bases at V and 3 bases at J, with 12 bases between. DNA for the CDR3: TGTGCCATCAGTGAGTCGTGGGCGACCTTCTACGAGCAGTACTTC. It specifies CAISESWATFYEQYF.

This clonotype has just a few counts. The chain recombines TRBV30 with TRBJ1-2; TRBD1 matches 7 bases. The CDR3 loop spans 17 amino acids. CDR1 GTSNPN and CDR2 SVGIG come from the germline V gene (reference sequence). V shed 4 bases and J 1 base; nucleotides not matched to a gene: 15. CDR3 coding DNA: TGTGCCTGGATTTTGCGAGTTGGGACAGAAAGTAACTATGGCTACACCTTC. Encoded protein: CAWILRVGTESNYGYTF.

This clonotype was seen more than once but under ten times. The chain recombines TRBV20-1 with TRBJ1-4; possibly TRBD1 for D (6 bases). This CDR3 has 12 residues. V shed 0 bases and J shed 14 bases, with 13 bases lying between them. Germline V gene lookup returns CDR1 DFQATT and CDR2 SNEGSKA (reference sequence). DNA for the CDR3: TGCAGTGCTAGAGATCCCACAGGGTGCCTGTTTTTT. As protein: CSARDPTGCLFF.

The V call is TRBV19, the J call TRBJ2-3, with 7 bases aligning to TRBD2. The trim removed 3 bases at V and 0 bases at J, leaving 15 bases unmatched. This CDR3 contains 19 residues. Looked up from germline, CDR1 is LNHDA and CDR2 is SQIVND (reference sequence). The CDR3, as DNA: TGTGCCAGTAGTATCTGGGCTAGCGGCAGGAAAACGAGCACAGATACGCAGTATTTT. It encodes CASSIWASGRKTSTDTQYF.

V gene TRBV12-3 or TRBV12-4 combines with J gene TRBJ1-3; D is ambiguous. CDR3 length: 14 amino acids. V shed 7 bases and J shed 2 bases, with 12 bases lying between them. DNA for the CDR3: TGTGCCAGCACGGACTATACCCCTGGAAACACCATATATTTT. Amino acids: CASTDYTPGNTIYF.

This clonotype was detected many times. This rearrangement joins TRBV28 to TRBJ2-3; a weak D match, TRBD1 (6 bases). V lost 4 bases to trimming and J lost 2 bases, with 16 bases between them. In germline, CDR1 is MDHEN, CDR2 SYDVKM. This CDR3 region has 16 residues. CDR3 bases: TGTGCCAGCAGTTCTTCCTCACAGGGTATCACAGATACGCAGTATTTT. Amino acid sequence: CASSSSSQGITDTQYF.

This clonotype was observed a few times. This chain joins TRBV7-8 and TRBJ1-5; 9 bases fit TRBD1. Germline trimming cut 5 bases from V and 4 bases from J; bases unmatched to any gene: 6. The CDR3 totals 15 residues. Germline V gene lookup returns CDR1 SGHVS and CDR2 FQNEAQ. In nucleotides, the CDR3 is TGTGCCAGCAGCACCAGACAGGGGGTGAATCAGCCCCAGCATTTT. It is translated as CASSTRQGVNQPQHF.

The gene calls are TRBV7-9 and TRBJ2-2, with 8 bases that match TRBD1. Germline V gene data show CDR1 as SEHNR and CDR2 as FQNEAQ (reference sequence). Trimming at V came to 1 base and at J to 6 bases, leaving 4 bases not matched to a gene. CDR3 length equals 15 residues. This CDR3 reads CASSLGTGTAGELFF. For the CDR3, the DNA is TGTGCCAGCAGCTTAGGGACAGGGACGGCCGGGGAGCTGTTTTTT.

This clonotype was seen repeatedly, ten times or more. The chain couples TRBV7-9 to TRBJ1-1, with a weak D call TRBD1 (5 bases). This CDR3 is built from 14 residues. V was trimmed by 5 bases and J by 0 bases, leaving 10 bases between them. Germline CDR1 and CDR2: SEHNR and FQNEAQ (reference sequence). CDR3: CASSPTGMNTEAFF. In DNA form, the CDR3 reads TGTGCCAGCAGCCCCACAGGAATGAACACTGAAGCTTTCTTT.

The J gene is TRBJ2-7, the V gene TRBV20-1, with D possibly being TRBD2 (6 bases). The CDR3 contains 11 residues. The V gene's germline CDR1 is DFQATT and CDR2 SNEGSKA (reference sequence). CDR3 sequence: CNERVSYEQYF. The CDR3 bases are TGCAACGAGCGGGTCTCCTACGAGCAGTACTTC.

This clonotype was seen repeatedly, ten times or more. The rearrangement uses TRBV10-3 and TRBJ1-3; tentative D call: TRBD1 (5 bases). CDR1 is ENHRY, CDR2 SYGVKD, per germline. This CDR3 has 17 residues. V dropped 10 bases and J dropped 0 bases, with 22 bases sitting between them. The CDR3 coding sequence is TGTGCCAGCAGAATCCATCAGGGTATTTACTCTGGAAACACCATATATTTT. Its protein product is CASRIHQGIYSGNTIYF.

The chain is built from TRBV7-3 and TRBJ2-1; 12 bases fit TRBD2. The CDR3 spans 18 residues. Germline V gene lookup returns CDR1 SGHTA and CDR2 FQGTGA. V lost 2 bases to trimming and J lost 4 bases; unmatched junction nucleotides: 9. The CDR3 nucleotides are TGTGCCAGCAGCTTATCTAGCGGGGGGGCACCCCCTTACAATGAGCAGTTCTTC. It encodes CASSLSSGGAPPYNEQFF.

The chain's CDR3 is CATSDGDSNQPQHF. The CDR3 DNA reads TGTGCCACCAGTGACGGGGATAGCAATCAGCCCCAGCATTTT. The chain combines TRBV24-1 with TRBJ1-5; D is uncertain. This CDR3 has 14 residues. The V gene's germline CDR1 is KGHDR and CDR2 SFDVKD. The V end lost 4 bases, the J end lost 0 bases, and 6 bases lay between the germline ends.

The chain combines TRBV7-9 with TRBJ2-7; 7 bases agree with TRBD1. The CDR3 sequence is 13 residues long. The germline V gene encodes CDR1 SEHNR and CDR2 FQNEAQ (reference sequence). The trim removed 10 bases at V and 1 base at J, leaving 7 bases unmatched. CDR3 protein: CATTEGASYEQYF. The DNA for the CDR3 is TGTGCCACCACAGAGGGGGCTTCCTACGAGCAGTACTTC.

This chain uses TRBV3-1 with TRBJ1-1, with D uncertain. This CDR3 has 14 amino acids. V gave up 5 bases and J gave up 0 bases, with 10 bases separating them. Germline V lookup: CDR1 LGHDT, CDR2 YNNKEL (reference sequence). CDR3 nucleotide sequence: TGTGCCAGCAGCGCCGCAGCCATGAACACTGAAGCTTTCTTT. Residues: CASSAAAMNTEAFF.

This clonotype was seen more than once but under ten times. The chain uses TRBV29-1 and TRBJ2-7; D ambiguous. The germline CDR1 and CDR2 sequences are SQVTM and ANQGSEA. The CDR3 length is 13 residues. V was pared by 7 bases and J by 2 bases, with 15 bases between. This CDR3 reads CSAAPSGTYEQYF. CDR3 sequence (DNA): TGCAGCGCCGCCCCCAGTGGGACCTACGAGCAGTACTTC.

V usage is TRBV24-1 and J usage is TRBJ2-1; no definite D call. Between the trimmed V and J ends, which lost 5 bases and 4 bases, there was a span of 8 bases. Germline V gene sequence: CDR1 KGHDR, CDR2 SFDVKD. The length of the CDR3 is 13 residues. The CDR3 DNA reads TGTGCCACCAGTGTGGACGGTTACAATGAGCAGTTCTTC. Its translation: CATSVDGYNEQFF.

The chain's CDR3 is CASSSTSGLSYEQFF. For the CDR3, the DNA is TGTGCCAGCAGCAGTACTAGCGGACTTTCTTATGAGCAGTTCTTC. The chain has TRBV7-9 and TRBJ2-1; 8 positions agree with TRBD2. Germline assignment: CDR1 SEHNR and CDR2 FQNEAQ (reference sequence). The V segment lost 5 bases and the J segment 8 bases; nucleotides outside the gene matches: 11. The CDR3 has 15 amino acids.

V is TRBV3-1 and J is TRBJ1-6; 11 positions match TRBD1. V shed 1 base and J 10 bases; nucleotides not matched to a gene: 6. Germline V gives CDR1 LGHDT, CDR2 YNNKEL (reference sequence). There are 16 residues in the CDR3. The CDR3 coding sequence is TGTGCCAGCAGCCAAGGAGGGACAGGGGGTGGCTCACCCCTCCACTTT. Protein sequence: CASSQGGTGGGSPLHF.

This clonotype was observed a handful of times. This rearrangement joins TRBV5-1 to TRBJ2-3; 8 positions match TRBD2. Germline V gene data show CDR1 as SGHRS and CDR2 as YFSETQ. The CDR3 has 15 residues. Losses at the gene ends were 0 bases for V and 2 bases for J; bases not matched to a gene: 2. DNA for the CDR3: TGCGCCAGCAGCTTGGCGGGGGGGCTCACAGATACGCAGTATTTT. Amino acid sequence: CASSLAGGLTDTQYF.

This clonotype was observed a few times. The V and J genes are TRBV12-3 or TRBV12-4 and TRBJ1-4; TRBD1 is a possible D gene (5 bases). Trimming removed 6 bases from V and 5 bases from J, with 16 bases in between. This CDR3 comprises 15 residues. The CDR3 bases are TGTGCCAGCAGCGGGCCCGGGGGAGAGAATGAAAAACTGTTTTTT. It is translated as CASSGPGGENEKLFF.

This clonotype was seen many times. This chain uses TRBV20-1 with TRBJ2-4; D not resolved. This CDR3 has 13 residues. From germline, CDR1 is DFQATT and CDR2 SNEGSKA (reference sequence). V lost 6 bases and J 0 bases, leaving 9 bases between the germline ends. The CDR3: CSAPATAKNIQYF. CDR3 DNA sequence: TGCAGTGCCCCAGCGACAGCCAAAAACATTCAGTACTTC.

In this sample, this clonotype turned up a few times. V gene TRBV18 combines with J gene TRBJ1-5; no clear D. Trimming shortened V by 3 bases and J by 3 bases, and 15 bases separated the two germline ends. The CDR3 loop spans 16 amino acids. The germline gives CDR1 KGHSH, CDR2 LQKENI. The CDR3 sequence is CASSPLGSLHNQPQHF. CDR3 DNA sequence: TGTGCCAGCTCACCCTTGGGCAGCTTACACAATCAGCCCCAGCATTTT.

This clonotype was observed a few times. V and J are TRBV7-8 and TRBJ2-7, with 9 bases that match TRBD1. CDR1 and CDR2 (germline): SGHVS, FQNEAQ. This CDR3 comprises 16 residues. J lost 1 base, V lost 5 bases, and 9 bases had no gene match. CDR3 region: CASSLVGTGTSYEQYF. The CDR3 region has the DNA TGTGCCAGCAGCCTCGTTGGGACAGGGACTTCCTACGAGCAGTACTTC.